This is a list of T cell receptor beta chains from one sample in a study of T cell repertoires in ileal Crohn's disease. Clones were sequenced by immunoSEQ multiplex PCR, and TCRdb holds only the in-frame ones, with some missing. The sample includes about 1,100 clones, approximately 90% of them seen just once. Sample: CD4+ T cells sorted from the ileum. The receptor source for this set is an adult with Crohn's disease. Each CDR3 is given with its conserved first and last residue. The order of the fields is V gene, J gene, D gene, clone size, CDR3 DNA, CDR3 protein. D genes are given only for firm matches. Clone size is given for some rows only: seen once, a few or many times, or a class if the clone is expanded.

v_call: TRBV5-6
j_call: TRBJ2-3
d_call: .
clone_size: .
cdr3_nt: TGTGCCAGCAGCAGTTATAAGCGGGTGGCAGATACGCAGTATTTT
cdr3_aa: CASSSYKRVADTQYF

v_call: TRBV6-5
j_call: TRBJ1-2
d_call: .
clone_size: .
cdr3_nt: TGTGCCAGCAGTTACTCGGGGGGGCTTAAGTCTGATGGCTACACCTTC
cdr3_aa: CASSYSGGLKSDGYTF

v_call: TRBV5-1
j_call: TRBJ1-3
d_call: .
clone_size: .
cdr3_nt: TGCGCCAGCAGCCCCTGGGGGGTCTCTGGAAACACCATATATTTT
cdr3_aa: CASSPWGVSGNTIYF

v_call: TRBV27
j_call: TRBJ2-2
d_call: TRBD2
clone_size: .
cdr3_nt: TGTGCCAGCAGTCCGACTAGCCTGAACACCGGGGAGCTGTTTTTT
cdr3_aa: CASSPTSLNTGELFF

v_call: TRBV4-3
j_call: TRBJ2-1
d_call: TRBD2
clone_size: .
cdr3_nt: TGCGCCAGCAGCCAAGAATTGCGGGAGTGGGATGAGCAGTTCTTC
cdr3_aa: CASSQELREWDEQFF

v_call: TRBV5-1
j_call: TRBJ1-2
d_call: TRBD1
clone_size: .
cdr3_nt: TGCGCCAGCAGCCGAATGCCGGGACAGGGAGACGGTGGCTACACCTTC
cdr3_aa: CASSRMPGQGDGGYTF

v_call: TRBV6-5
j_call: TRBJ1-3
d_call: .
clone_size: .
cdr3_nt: TGTGCCAGCACCAGACAGTCTGGAAACACCATATATTTT
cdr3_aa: CASTRQSGNTIYF

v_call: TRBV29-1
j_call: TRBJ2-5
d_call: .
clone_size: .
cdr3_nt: TGCAGCGCCCGGACAGAAGAGACCCAGTACTTC
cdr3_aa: CSARTEETQYF

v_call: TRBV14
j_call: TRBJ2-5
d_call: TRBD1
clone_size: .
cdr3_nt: TGTGCCAGCAGCCGGGACAGGGAGACCCAGTACTTC
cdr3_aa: CASSRDRETQYF

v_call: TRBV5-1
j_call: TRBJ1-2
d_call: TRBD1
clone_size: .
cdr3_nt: TGCGCCAGCAGCTTACAGGACAGGAACTATGGCTACACCTTC
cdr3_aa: CASSLQDRNYGYTF

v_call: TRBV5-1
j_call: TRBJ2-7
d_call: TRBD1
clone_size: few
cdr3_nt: TGCGCCAGCAGCCCTGGAGGACAGGCCGAGCAGTACTTC
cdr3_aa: CASSPGGQAEQYF

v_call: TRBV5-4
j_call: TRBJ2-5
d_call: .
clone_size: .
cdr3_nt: TGTGCCAGCAGGATGGGAGGAAATATACAAGAGACCCAGTACTTC
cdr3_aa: CASRMGGNIQETQYF

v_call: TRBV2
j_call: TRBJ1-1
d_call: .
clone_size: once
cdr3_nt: TGTGCCACCACGCTCGGGAACACTGAAGCTTTCTTT
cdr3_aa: CATTLGNTEAFF

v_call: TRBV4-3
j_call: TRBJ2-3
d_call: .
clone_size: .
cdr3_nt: TGCGCCAGCAGCCAAGATAGACACGCCACAGATACGCAGTATTTT
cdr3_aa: CASSQDRHATDTQYF

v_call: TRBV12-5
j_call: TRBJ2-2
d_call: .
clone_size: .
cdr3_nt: TGTGCTAGTGGCCCCGGACTCGTTAACACCGGGTTTGAGCTGTTTTTT
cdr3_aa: CASGPGLVNTGFELFF

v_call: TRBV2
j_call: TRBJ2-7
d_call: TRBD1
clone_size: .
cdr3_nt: TGTGCCAGCGAACAGGGGATGGACGAGCAGTACTTC
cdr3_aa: CASEQGMDEQYF

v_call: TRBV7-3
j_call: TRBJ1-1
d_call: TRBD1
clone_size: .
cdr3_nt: TGTGCCAGCAGCCCAGGGGGGAAGGCTGAAGCTTTCTTT
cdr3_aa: CASSPGGKAEAFF

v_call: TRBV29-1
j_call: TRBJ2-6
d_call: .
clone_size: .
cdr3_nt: TGCAGCGCCCGCGGGTCCTCTGGGGCCAACGTCCTGACTTTC
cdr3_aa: CSARGSSGANVLTF

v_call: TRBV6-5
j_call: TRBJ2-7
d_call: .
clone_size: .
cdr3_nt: TGTGCCAGCAGTTACGACCCGACTAGAGGTGAGCAGTACTTC
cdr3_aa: CASSYDPTRGEQYF

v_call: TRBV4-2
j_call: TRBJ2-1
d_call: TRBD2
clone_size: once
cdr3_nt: TGTGCCAGCAGCCAAGAGAGACTAGCGCACTCCTACAATGAGCAGTTCTTC
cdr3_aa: CASSQERLAHSYNEQFF

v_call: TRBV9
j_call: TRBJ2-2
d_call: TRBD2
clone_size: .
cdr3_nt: TGTGCCAGCAGCGGAAGACTAGCTACCGGGGAGCTGTTTTTT
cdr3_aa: CASSGRLATGELFF

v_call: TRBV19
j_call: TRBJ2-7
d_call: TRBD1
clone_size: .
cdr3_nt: TGTGCCAGTAGTCGGGACAGGGGTTACGAGCAGTACTTC
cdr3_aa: CASSRDRGYEQYF

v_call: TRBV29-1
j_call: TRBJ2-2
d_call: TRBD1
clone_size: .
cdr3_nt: TGCAGCGTTTCTAAAACAGGGGCCGGGGAGCTGTTTTTT
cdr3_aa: CSVSKTGAGELFF

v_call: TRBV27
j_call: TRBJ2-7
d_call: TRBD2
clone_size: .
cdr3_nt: TGTGCCAGCAGTTTCGGCCGCCCCCGGGGGGGGACTAGCGCCTACGAGCAGTACTTC
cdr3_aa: CASSFGRPRGGTSAYEQYF

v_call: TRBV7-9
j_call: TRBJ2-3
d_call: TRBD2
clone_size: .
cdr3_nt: TGTGCCAGCAGCTCCTCGACTAGCGGGAGGGCGGATACGCAGTATTTT
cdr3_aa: CASSSSTSGRADTQYF

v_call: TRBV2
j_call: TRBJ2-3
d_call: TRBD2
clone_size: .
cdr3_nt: TGTGCCAGCGGGGCTAGCGGTTCGTTGAATACGCAGTATTTT
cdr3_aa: CASGASGSLNTQYF

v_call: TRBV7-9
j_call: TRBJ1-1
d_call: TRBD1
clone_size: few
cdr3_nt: TGTGCCAGCAGCTGGGGACAGGACGACCCAGCTTTCTTT
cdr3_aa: CASSWGQDDPAFF

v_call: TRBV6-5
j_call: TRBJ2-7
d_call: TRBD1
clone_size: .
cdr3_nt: TGTGCCAGCAGTTCCCCGGGACAGGGAAGTGTGCAGTACTTC
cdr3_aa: CASSSPGQGSVQYF

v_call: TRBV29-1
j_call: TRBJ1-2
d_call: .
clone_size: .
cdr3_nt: TGCAGCGTTGAACCGCTTGGGGGCCCATCAGCTAACTATGGCTACACCTTC
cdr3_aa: CSVEPLGGPSANYGYTF

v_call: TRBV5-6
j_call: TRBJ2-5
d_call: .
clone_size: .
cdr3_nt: TGTGCCAGCAGCCTTCCGGGACTGCTCCAGACCCAGTACTTC
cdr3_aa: CASSLPGLLQTQYF

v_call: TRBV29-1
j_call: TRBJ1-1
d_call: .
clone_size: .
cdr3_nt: TGCAGCGTTGAAATTACAGCCAACACTGAAGCTTTCTTT
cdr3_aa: CSVEITANTEAFF